This T cell receptor beta chain was observed in a study of PD-L1 blockade in urothelial cancer. Study-level information: Atezolizumab (1,200 mg intravenously every 3 weeks) began in about 2014 for patients. Blood analysis occurred 3 weeks (second dose) and 6 weeks after treatment start. Blood yielded a median of 141,255 T cells per sample.

The investigators introduced synthetic TCR analog templates into each PCR as spikes. The assay was immunoSEQ multiplex PCR, and TCRdb's table has in-frame clones only and misses some. The table includes approximately 90,000 clones, 90% detected once. Regarding time point: pretreatment peripheral blood. The CDR3 loop spans 13 amino acids. CDR1 is SNHLY, CDR2 FYNNEI, per germline. V lost 6 bases to trimming and J lost 7 bases; unmatched junction nucleotides: 3. The chain couples TRBV2 to TRBJ1-2; 12 bases align to TRBD1. This specimen was PBMCs, taken around atezolizumab (anti-PD-L1) treatment. This receptor was identified in a man in his 60s with urothelial cancer. The CDR3 reads CASRGTGGFGYTF. The CDR3, as DNA: TGTGCCAGCAGAGGGACAGGGGGCTTTGGCTACACCTTC.